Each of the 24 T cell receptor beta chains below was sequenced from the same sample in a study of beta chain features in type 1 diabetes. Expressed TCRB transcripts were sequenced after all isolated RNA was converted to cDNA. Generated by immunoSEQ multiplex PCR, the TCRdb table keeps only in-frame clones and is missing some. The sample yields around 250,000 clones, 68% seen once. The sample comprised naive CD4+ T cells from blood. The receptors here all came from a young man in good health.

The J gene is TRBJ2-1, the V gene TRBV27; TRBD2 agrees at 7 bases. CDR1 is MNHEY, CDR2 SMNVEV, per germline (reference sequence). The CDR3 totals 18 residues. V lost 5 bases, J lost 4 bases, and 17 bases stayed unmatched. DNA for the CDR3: TGTGCCAGCAGTCCTCGTAACGCGGGGAGGGTAATATACAATGAGCAGTTCTTC. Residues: CASSPRNAGRVIYNEQFF.

In DNA form, the CDR3 reads TGCAGTGCCACACTAGGAAACGAGCAGTACTTC. Its translation is CSATLGNEQYF. This chain joins TRBV20-1 and TRBJ2-7, with D perhaps TRBD2 (5 bases). Germline values: CDR1 DFQATT, CDR2 SNEGSKA (reference sequence). V lost 6 bases and J 5 bases, leaving 11 bases between the germline ends. The CDR3 has 11 amino acids.

The CDR3 sequence: CAISESGFEQFF. CDR3 DNA sequence: TGTGCCATCAGTGAGTCCGGTTTTGAGCAGTTCTTC. The chain combines TRBV10-3 with TRBJ2-1; D is unclear. Trimming cost V 0 bases and J 9 bases, with 6 bases left between them. The CDR3 is 12 residues long. Germline CDR1 ENHRY, CDR2 SYGVKD.

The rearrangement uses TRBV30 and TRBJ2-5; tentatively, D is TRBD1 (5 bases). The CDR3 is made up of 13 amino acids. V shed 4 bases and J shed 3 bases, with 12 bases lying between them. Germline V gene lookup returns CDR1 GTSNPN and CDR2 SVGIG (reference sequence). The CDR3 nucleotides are TGTGCCTGGACCAGGGCCCTCGAAGAGACCCAGTACTTC. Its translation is CAWTRALEETQYF.

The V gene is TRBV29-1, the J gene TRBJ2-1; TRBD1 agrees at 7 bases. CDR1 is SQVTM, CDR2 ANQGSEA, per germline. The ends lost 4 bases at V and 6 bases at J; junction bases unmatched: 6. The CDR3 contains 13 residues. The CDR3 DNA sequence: TGCAGCGTTGGGGACAGAGGATTCAATGAGCAGTTCTTC. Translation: CSVGDRGFNEQFF.

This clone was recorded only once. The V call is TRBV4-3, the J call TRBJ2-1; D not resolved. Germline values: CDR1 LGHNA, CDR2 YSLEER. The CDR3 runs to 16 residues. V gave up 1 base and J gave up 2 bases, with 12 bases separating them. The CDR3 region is CASSQGGLLTYNEQFF. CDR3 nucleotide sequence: TGCGCCAGCAGCCAAGGAGGTCTTCTTACCTACAATGAGCAGTTCTTC.

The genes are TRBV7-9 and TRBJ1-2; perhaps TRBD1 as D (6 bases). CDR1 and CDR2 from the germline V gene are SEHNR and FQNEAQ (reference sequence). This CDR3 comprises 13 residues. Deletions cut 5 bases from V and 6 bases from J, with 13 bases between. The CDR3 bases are TGTGCCAGCAGCGAGGGACACAGGGATGGCTACACCTTC. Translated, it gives CASSEGHRDGYTF.

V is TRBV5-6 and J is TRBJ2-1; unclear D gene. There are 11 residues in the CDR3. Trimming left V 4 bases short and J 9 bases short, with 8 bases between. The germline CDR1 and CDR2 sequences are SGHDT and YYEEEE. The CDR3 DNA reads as TGTGCCAGCAGCCTCAGGAGTGAGCAGTTCTTC. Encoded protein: CASSLRSEQFF.

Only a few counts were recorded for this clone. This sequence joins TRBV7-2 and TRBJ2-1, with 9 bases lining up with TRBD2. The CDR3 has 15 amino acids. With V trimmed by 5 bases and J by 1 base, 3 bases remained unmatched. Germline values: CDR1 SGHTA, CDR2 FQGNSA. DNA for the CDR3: TGTGCCAGCAGCCGCCTAGCGGGATCCTACAATGAGCAGTTCTTC. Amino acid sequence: CASSRLAGSYNEQFF.

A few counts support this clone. For the CDR3, the DNA is TGTGCTAGTGGTTTGGTATTCATTCAGTACTTC. Translated, it gives CASGLVFIQYF. The chain employs TRBV12-5 and TRBJ2-4; D unclear. Trimming left V 0 bases short and J 9 bases short, with 3 bases between. The length of the CDR3 is 11 residues. The germline gives CDR1 LGHNT, CDR2 FRNRAP.

CDR3 sequence reads: CAWSVRVVGNNQPQHF. The DNA of the CDR3 is TGTGCCTGGAGTGTACGGGTGGTGGGTAACAATCAGCCCCAGCATTTT. V and J are TRBV30 and TRBJ1-5; D gene uncertain. Germline-derived CDR1 and CDR2 are GTSNPN and SVGIG (reference sequence). Trimming stripped 0 bases from V and 3 bases from J, with 15 bases between. The length of the CDR3 is 16 residues.

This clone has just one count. As DNA, the CDR3 is TGCAGCGTGGATATAGGTGGCACAGATACGCAGTATTTT. Protein: CSVDIGGTDTQYF. The chain uses TRBV29-1 and TRBJ2-3, with D unclear. Germline V CDR1 and CDR2: SQVTM, ANQGSEA. V lost 6 bases, J lost 1 base, and 11 bases lay in between. The CDR3 has 13 residues.

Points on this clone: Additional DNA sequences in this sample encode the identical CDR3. In DNA form, the CDR3 reads TGCAGCGTTGGCGCCACCTACGAGCAGTACTTC. This translates into CSVGATYEQYF. The chain recombines TRBV29-1 with TRBJ2-7, with D unclear. V was pared by 4 bases and J by 2 bases, with 6 bases between. Germline CDR1 reads SQVTM; CDR2 reads ANQGSEA. The CDR3 is made up of 11 amino acids.

This CDR3 reads CASSTGLAGTYNEQFF. The DNA of the CDR3 is TGTGCCAGCAGCACCGGACTAGCGGGGACCTACAATGAGCAGTTCTTC. The chain is built from TRBV13 and TRBJ2-1; 12 nucleotides align to TRBD2. CDR3 length equals 16 residues. After removal of 5 bases from V and 2 bases from J, the junction contained 4 bases not matched to a gene. Germline V gene lookup returns CDR1 PRHDT and CDR2 FYEKMQ (reference sequence).

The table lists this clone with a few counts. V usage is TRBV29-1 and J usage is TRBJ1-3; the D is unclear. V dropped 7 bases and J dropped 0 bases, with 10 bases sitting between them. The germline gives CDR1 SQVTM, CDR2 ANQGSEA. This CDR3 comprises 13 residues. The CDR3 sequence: CSGVVGSGNTIYF. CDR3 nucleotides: TGCAGCGGGGTGGTCGGCTCTGGAAACACCATATATTTT.

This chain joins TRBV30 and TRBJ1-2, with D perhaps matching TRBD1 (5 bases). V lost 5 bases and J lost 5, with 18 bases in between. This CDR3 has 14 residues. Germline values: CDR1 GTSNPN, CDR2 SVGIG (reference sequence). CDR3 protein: CAWDQGGTGYGYTF. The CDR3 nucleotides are TGTGCCTGGGATCAGGGAGGGACCGGTTATGGCTACACCTTC.

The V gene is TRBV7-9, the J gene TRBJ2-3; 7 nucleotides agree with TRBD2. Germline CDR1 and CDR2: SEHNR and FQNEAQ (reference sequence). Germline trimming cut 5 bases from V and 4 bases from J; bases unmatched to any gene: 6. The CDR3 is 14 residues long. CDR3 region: CASSPGEGPDTQYF. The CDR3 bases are TGTGCCAGCAGCCCGGGGGAGGGCCCAGATACGCAGTATTTT.

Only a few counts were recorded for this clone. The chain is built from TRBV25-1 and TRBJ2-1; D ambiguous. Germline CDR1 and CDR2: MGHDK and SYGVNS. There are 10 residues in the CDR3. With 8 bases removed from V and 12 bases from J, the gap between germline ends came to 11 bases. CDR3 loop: CASGEYAQFF. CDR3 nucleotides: TGTGCCAGCGGAGAGTATGCGCAGTTCTTC.

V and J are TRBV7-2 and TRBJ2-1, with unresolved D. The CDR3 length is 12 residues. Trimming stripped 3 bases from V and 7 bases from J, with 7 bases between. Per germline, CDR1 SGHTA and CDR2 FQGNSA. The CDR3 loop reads CASSFQSNEQFF. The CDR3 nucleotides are TGTGCCAGCAGCTTTCAGAGTAATGAGCAGTTCTTC. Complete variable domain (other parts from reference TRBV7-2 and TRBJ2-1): GAGVSQSPSNKVTEKGKDVELRCDPISGHTALYWYRQSLGQGLEFLIYFQGNSAPDKSGLPSDRFSAERTGGSVSTLTIQRTQQEDSAVYLCASSFQSNEQFFGPGTRLTVL.

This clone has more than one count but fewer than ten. The CDR3 DNA follows: TGTGCCAGCAGCTCGGGACTAGCGGGGGGTTACAATGAGCAGTTCTTC. It is translated as CASSSGLAGGYNEQFF. The chain joins TRBV5-4 to TRBJ2-1, with TRBD2 identical over 15 bases. Trimming took 3 bases from V and 4 from J; bases not matched to a gene: 2. CDR3 size: 16 residues. CDR1 is SGHNT and CDR2 is YYREEE in the germline V gene (reference sequence).

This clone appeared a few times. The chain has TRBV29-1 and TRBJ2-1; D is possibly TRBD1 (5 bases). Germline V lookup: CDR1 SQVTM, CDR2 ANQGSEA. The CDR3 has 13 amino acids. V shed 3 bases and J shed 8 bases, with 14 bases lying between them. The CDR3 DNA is TGCAGCGTTGATGGGCAGGGTTTCGATGAGCAGTTCTTC. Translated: CSVDGQGFDEQFF.

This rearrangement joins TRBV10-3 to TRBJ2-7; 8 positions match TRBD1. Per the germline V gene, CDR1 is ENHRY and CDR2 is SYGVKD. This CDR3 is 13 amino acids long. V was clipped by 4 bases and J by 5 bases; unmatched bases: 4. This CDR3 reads CAISGTGRNEQYF. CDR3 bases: TGTGCCATCAGTGGGACAGGGAGAAACGAGCAGTACTTC.

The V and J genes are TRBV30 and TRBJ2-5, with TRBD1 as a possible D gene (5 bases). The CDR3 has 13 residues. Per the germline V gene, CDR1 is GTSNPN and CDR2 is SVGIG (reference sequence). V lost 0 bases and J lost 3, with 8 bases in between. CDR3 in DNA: TGTGCCTGGAGTGTGGGGCTGGAAGAGACCCAGTACTTC. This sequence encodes CAWSVGLEETQYF.

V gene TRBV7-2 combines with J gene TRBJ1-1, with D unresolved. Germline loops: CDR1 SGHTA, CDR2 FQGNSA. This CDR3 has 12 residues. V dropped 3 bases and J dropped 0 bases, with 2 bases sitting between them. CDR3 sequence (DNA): TGTGCCAGCAGCTTGCTGAACACTGAAGCTTTCTTT. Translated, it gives CASSLLNTEAFF. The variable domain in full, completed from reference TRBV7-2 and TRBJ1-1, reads GAGVSQSPSNKVTEKGKDVELRCDPISGHTALYWYRQSLGQGLEFLIYFQGNSAPDKSGLPSDRFSAERTGGSVSTLTIQRTQQEDSAVYLCASSLLNTEAFFGQGTRLTVV.